This TCR beta chain was captured by sequencing in a study of T cells in Graves' hyperthyroidism and ophthalmopathy. V lost 0 bases and J lost 6, with 12 bases in between. The CDR3 has 14 amino acids. Germline V gene lookup returns CDR1 SEHNR and CDR2 FQNEAQ (reference sequence). Hyperthyroidism patients were newly diagnosed, had disease duration under 2 months, and were aged 18 to 65 years. Not enrolled were patients with uncontrolled infection, other autoimmune disease, pregnancy or lactation. It was RNA transcripts that yielded the amplified TCR beta CDR3 regions. The HTBI primer set was used in a first-round RT-PCR of the TCR CDR3. TCRdb fed the multiplex PCR reads into MiXCR, producing one record per CDR3 protein. The data show 450,000 to 700,000 distinct CDR3 sequences, with 46% seen just once and about 8.3% held by the top ten.

Material: peripheral blood or thyroid tissue (not recorded which). The chain couples TRBV7-9 to TRBJ2-7, with D perhaps assigned TRBD1 or TRBD2 (5 bases each). This TCR was sampled from a woman aged 18-35 years with Graves' hyperthyroidism. The CDR3: CASSLALGTSEQYF. In nucleotides, the CDR3 is TGTGCCAGCAGCTTAGCATTAGGGACCTCCGAGCAGTACTTC.